This is a list of T cell receptor beta chains from one sample in a study of T cells after yellow fever vaccination. TCRdb ran MiXCR on the 5' RACE reads and lists one entry per CDR3 protein. Of about 320,000 distinct CDR3 sequences listed, 12% are singletons. Sequencing was performed on CD4+ T cells sorted from PBMCs, taken 15 days after the yellow fever booster vaccination. All receptors derive from a man between 18 and 35 years old who received the YFV17D yellow fever vaccine. Both conserved end residues are part of each CDR3. D genes are given only for firm matches. Size is stated for part of the rows, as once, few or many counts, or as a class when the clone is expanded.

d_call j_call clone_size v_call cdr3_nt cdr3_aa
NA TRBJ2-7 few TRBV20-1 TGCAGTGCCTCCGGGGGGCTGCTGGGGGAGCAGTACTTC CSASGGLLGEQYF
TRBD2 TRBJ2-2 few TRBV6-5 TGTGCCAGCAGTTACAGCGGAGCGGGGGGTCCAAACACCGGGGAGCTGTTTTTT CASSYSGAGGPNTGELFF
TRBD1 TRBJ1-1 few TRBV28 TGTGCCAGCAGAATAATCCTCGCAGGGGGGTTAACTGAAGCTTTCTTT CASRIILAGGLTEAFF
NA TRBJ2-2 NA TRBV6-2/TRBV6-3 TGTGCCAGCAGCTACATCTACGGGGAGCTGTTTTTT CASSYIYGELFF
NA TRBJ2-1 NA TRBV5-1 TGCGCCAGCAGCCCAAACGGGAATGAGCAGTTCTTC CASSPNGNEQFF
NA TRBJ2-2 NA TRBV7-2 TGTGCCAGCAGCTTATCAGGAGGTCCCCCGGGGGTCGGGGAGCTGTTTTTT CASSLSGGPPGVGELFF
NA TRBJ1-1 NA TRBV7-2 TGTGCCAGCAGCTTAGTAGGCGTCACTCCTGGAACTGAAGCTTTCTTT CASSLVGVTPGTEAFF
TRBD1 TRBJ1-1 many TRBV4-1 TGCGCCAGCAGCCAAGTATCGGGACAGGGGGACACTGAAGCTTTCTTT CASSQVSGQGDTEAFF
NA TRBJ1-2 many TRBV7-2 TGTGCCAGCAGCTTTACCGTTAACCCAGATTCATATGGCTACACCTTC CASSFTVNPDSYGYTF
NA TRBJ1-3 NA TRBV4-1 TGCGCCAGCAGCCAAGCAAGAGTCGGAAACACCATATATTTT CASSQARVGNTIYF
NA TRBJ2-1 NA TRBV5-1 TGCGCCAGCAGCTTGTTTCCGAACAATGAGCAGTTCTTC CASSLFPNNEQFF
TRBD1 TRBJ1-1 few TRBV7-2 TGTGCCAGCAGCTCACAGGGGGCCACGAACACTGAAGCTTTCTTT CASSSQGATNTEAFF
NA TRBJ1-1 NA TRBV5-4 TGTGCCAGCAGCAGTGAATTTGGGAAGTTGAACACTGAAGCTTTCTTT CASSSEFGKLNTEAFF
NA TRBJ2-5 many TRBV6-1 TGTGCCAGCAGGCGGGGTCCGCAAGAGACCCAGTACTTC CASRRGPQETQYF
NA TRBJ1-1 NA TRBV6-2/TRBV6-3 TGTGCCAGCAGTTACCCGTTCTCTTCCGGGACGTCGAACACTGAAGCTTTCTTT CASSYPFSSGTSNTEAFF
NA TRBJ2-3 few TRBV18 TGTGCCAGCTCACCACTAGCAAGAGATACGCAGTATTTT CASSPLARDTQYF
NA TRBJ2-6 NA TRBV6-5 TGTGCCAGCAGCAGGGGGGACAGCTTTTACTCTGGGGCCAACGTCCTGACTTTC CASSRGDSFYSGANVLTF
NA TRBJ1-1 many TRBV7-9 TGTGCCAGCAGCTTACTCCAGGGGAACACTGAAGCTTTCTTT CASSLLQGNTEAFF
NA TRBJ1-5 few TRBV20-1 TGCAGTGCCAGCGGACAGTTGAAGGATCAGCCCCAGCATTTT CSASGQLKDQPQHF
NA TRBJ2-3 few TRBV6-5 TGTGCCAGCAGTTACTCGATACTCAGGGTTGGGCATACGCAGTATTTT CASSYSILRVGHTQYF
NA TRBJ1-5 NA TRBV7-2 TGTGCCAGCAGCCCCCGCCTGTTACAGCCCCAGCATTTT CASSPRLLQPQHF
NA TRBJ2-3 many TRBV4-3 TGCGCCAGCAGCCAAGATGCACAAACCCGCCCCACAGATACGCAGTATTTT CASSQDAQTRPTDTQYF
TRBD1 TRBJ2-3 few TRBV5-6 TGTGCCAGCAGCCCCCTCGGACAGGGGACAGACGATACGCAGTATTTT CASSPLGQGTDDTQYF
TRBD2 TRBJ2-1 few TRBV4-3 TGCGCCAGCAGCCTCTATGCACTAGCGGGTGCGAGCTCCTACAATGAGCAGTTCTTC CASSLYALAGASSYNEQFF
NA TRBJ1-5 many TRBV7-2 TGTGCCAGCAGAAAAGGGGGGGGTAATCAGCCCCAGCATTTT CASRKGGGNQPQHF
NA TRBJ1-6 many TRBV12-3/TRBV12-4 TGTGCCAGCAGTTCCGGACAGTATAATTCACCCCTCCACTTT CASSSGQYNSPLHF
NA TRBJ2-5 many TRBV5-6 TGTGCCAGCAGCTTGCCGACAGGAGTACAAGAGACCCAGTACTTC CASSLPTGVQETQYF
TRBD1 TRBJ2-7 NA TRBV6-1 TGTGCCAGCAGTGCTCCGGGACAGGGCCTCAACGAGCAGTACTTC CASSAPGQGLNEQYF
NA TRBJ2-3 NA TRBV28 TGTGCCAGCAGTTTATCGCCCGAGACAGCCACAGATACGCAGTATTTT CASSLSPETATDTQYF
NA TRBJ2-7 NA TRBV18 TGTGCCAGCTCACCACCGGGGGACGACGAGCAGTACTTC CASSPPGDDEQYF
NA TRBJ1-2 NA TRBV5-5 TGTGCCAGCAGCTTTCCCAATGGCTACACCTTC CASSFPNGYTF
NA TRBJ1-6 NA TRBV11-1 TGTGCCAGCAGCACCCTCCCCGGGTATGATTCACCCCTCCACTTT CASSTLPGYDSPLHF
TRBD1 TRBJ1-1 NA TRBV27 TGTGCCAGCAGTTGGACAGGACTATTGAACACTGAAGCTTTCTTT CASSWTGLLNTEAFF
NA TRBJ2-2 few TRBV4-3 TGCGCCAGCAGCCAAGTACGGTCCTTCACCGGGGAGCTGTTTTTT CASSQVRSFTGELFF
TRBD2 TRBJ2-3 NA TRBV14 TGTGCCAGCAGCCAACCATTACTAGCGGGGCGCGCAGATACGCAGTATTTT CASSQPLLAGRADTQYF
NA TRBJ2-1 few TRBV9 TGTGCCAGCAGCGTAGGTCTCGGGGACTACAATGAGCAGTTCTTC CASSVGLGDYNEQFF
NA TRBJ1-5 NA TRBV5-1 TGCGCCAGCAGCTTGGGGGGATATGGGAATCAGCCCCAGCATTTT CASSLGGYGNQPQHF
NA TRBJ2-6 few TRBV4-2 TGTGCCAGCAGCCAAAGGGAGCGGGCTGGGGCCAACGTCCTGACTTTC CASSQRERAGANVLTF
NA TRBJ1-2 many TRBV6-2/TRBV6-3 TGTGCCAGCAGCTGGACCTATGGCTACACCTTC CASSWTYGYTF
NA TRBJ2-4 NA TRBV11-2 TGTGCCAGCAGCTCCTTGGGGGGAGACATTCAGTACTTC CASSSLGGDIQYF